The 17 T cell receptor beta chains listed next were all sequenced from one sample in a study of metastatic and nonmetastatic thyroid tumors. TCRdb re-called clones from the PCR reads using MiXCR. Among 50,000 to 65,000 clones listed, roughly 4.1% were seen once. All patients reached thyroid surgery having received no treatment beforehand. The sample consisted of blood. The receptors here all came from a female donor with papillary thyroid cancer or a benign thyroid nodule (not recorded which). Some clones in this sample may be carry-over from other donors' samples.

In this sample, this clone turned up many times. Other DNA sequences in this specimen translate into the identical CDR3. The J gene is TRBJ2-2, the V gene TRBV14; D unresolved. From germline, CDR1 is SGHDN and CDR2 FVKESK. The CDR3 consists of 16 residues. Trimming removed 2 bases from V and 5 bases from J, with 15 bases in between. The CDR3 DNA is TGTGCCAGCAGCCAAAGAATCTTCTTCGAGACCGGGGAGCTGTTTTTT. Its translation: CASSQRIFFETGELFF.

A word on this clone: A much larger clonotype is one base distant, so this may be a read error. CDR3 region: CASSTGLAGLTDTQYF. The CDR3 DNA reads as TGCGCCAGCAGCACGGGATTAGCGGGCCTCACAGATACGCAGTATTTT. The chain joins TRBV5-1 to TRBJ2-3, with TRBD2 matching over 7 bases. The CDR3 length is 16 residues. CDR1 SGHRS and CDR2 YFSETQ come from the germline V gene. The trim removed 4 bases at V and 2 bases at J, leaving 10 bases unmatched.

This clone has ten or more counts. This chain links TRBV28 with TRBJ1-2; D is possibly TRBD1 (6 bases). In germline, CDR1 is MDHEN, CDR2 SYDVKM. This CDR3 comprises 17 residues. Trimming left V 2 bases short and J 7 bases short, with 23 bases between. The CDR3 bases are TGTGCCAGCAGTTTAAGGTGGGGAGCCAGGGGAATTGGTGGCTACACCTTC. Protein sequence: CASSLRWGARGIGGYTF.

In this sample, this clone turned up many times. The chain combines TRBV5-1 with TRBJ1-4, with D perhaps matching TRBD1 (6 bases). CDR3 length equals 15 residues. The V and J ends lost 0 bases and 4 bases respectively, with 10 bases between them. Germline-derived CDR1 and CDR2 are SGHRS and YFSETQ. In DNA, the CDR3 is TGCGCCAGCAGCTTGGAGGGGGGCTATAATGAAAAACTGTTTTTT. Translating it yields CASSLEGGYNEKLFF.

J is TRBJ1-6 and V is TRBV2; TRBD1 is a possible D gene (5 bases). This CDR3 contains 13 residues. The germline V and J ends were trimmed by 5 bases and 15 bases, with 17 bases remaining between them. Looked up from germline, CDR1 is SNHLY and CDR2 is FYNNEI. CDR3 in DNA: TGTGCCAGCAGTCAGACGGAGGGACCACACCTCCACTTT. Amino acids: CASSQTEGPHLHF. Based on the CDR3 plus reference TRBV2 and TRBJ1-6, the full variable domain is EPEVTQTPSHQVTQMGQEVILRCVPISNHLYFYWYRQILGQKVEFLVSFYNNEISEKSEIFDDQFSVERPDGSNFTLKIRSTKLEDSAMYFCASSQTEGPHLHFGNGTRLTVT.

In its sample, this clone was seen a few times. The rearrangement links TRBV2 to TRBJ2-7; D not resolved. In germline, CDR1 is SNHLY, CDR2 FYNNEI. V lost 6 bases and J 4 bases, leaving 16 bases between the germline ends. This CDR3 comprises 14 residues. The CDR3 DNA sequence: TGTGCCAGCAGAAATCCGCCGCCTCATTACGAGCAGTACTTC. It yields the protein CASRNPPPHYEQYF.

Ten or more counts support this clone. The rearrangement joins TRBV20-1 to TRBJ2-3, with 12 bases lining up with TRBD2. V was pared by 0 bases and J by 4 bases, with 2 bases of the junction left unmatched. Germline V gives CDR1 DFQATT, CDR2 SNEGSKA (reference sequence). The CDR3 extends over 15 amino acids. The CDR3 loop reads CSARDPSGRADTQYF. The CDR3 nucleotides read TGCAGTGCTAGAGACCCTAGCGGGAGGGCAGATACGCAGTATTTT.

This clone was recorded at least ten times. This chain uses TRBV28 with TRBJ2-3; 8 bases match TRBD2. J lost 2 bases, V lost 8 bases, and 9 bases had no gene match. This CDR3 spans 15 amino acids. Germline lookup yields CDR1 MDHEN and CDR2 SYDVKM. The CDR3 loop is CASGKPLAATDTQYF. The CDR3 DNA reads TGTGCCAGCGGCAAACCACTAGCGGCCACAGATACGCAGTATTTT.

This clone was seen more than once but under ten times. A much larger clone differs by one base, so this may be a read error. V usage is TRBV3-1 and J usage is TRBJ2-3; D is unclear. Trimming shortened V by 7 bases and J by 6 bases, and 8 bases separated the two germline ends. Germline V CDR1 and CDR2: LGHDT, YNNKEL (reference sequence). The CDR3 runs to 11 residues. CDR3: CASNRRDTQYF. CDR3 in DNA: TGTGCCAGCAATAGACGGGATACGCAGTATTTT.

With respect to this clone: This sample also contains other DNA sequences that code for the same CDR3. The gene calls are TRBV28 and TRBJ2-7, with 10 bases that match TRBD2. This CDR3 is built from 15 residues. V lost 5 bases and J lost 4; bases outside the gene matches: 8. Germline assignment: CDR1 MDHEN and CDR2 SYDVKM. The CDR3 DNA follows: TGTGCCAGCAGTCCGCCACCTAGCGGGAGTTACGAGCAGTACTTC. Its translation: CASSPPPSGSYEQYF.

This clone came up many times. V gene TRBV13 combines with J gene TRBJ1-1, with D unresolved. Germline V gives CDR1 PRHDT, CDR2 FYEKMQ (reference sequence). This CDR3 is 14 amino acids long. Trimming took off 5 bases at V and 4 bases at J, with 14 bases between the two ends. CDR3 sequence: CASSRGRTSTEAFF. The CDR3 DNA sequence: TGTGCCAGCAGCCGAGGGAGGACTAGCACTGAAGCTTTCTTT.

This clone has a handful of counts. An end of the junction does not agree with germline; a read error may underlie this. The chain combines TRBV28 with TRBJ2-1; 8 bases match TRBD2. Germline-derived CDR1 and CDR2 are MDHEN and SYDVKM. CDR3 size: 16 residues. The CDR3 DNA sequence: TGTGTCAGCATCAAGACTAGCGTCTTCTCCTACAATGAGCAGTTCTTC. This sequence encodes CVSIKTSVFSYNEQFF.

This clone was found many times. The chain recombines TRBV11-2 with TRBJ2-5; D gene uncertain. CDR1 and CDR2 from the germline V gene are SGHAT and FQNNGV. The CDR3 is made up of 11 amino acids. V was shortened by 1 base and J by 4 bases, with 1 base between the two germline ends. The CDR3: CASSLAETQYF. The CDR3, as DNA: TGTGCCAGCAGCTTAGCAGAGACCCAGTACTTC.

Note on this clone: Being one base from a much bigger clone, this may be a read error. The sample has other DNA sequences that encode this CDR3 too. CDR3: CASSPLEASTDTQYF. The CDR3 DNA follows: TGTGCCAGCTCACCATTGGAAGCGAGCACAGATACTCAGTATTTT. V is TRBV18 and J is TRBJ2-3; D unresolved. The CDR3 loop spans 15 amino acids. Looked up from germline, CDR1 is KGHSH and CDR2 is LQKENI.

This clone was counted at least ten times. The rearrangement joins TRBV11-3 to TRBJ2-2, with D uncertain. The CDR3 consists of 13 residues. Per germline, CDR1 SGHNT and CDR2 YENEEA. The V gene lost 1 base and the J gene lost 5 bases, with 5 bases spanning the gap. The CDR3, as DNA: TGTGCCAGCAGCTTAGTTGAAACCGGGGAGCTGTTTTTT. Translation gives CASSLVETGELFF.

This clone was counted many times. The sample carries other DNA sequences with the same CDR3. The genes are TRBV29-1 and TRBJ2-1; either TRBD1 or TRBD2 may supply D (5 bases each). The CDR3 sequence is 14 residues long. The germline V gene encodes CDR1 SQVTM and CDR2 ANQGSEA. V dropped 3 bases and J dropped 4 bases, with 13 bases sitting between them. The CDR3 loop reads CSVEGTAQYNEQFF. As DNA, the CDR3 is TGCAGCGTTGAGGGGACGGCCCAATACAATGAGCAGTTCTTC.

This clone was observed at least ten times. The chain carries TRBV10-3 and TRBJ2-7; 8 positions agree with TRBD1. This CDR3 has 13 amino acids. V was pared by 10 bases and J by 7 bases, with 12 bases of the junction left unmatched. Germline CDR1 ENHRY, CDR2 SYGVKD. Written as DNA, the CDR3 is TGTGCCACCGGAATGGACAGGGTGAGTGAGCAGTACTTC. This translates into CATGMDRVSEQYF.